This T cell receptor (beta chain) is drawn from a study of control samples from healthy donors and cancer patients. Assay: immunoSEQ multiplex PCR; the TCRdb copy retains only in-frame clones and omits some. The sample contains approximately 40,000 clones, just over 70% of which appear only once. Germline values: CDR1 SGHNT, CDR2 YYREEE (reference sequence). The junction had 11 bases not matched to a gene; V was cut back by 4 bases and J by 5 bases. This CDR3 has 15 residues. The material sequenced was formalin-fixed, paraffin-embedded tissue. This sequence joins TRBV5-4 and TRBJ2-7; 8 bases align to TRBD2. This receptor was obtained from a male donor with melanoma. The CDR3 DNA follows: TGTGCCAGCAGCCCTTTCCAGCGGGAGACCAACGAGCAGTACTTC. Translation gives CASSPFQRETNEQYF.